This T cell receptor (beta chain) was sequenced for a study of identical twins' blood T cells. TCRdb used MiXCR to reprocess the 5' RACE reads, holding one entry per CDR3 protein. The sample contains hundreds of thousands of distinct CDR3 sequences, 28% of which appear only once. V shed 1 base and J shed 6 bases, with 7 bases lying between them. The CDR3 totals 12 residues. Germline V lookup: CDR1 MDHEN, CDR2 SYDVKM. Sequenced sample: PBMCs. The V call is TRBV28, the J call TRBJ2-7, with a possible D match to TRBD2 (6 bases). This clonotype was sampled from a woman aged 18 to 55 in good health. The CDR3 nucleotides are TGTGCCAGCAGTTTATCGACTAGCGAGCAGTACTTC. Amino acids: CASSLSTSEQYF.